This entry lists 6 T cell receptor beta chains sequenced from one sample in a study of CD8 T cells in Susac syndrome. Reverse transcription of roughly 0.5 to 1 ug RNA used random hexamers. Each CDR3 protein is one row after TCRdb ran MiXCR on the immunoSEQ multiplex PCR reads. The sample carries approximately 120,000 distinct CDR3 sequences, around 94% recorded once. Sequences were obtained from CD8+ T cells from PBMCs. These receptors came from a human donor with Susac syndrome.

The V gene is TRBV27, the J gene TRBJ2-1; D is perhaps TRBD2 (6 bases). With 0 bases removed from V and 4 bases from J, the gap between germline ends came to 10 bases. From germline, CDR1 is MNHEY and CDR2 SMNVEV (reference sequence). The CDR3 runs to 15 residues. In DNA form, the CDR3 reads TGTGCCAGCAGTTTATCTCCGGGACTTTACAATGAGCAGTTCTTC. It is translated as CASSLSPGLYNEQFF.

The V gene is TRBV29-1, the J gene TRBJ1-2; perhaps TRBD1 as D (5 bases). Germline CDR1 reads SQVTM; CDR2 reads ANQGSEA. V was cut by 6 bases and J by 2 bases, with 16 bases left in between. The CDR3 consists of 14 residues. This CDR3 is CSVVLGHTNYGYTF. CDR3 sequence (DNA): TGCAGCGTAGTCTTGGGGCATACCAACTATGGCTACACCTTC.

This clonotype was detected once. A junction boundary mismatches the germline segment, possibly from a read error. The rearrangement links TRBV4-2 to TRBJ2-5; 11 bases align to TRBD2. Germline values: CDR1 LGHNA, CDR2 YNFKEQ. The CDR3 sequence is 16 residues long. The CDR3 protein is CANSQVSGGASETQYF. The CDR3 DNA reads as TGTGCCAACAGCCAAGTTAGCGGGGGGGCTAGCGAGACCCAGTACTTC.

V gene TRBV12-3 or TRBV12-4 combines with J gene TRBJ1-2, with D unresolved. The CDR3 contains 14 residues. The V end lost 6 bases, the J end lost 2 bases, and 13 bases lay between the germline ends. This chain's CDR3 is CASSPGVTNYGYTF. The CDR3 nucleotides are TGTGCCAGCAGCCCGGGCGTGACAAACTATGGCTACACCTTC.

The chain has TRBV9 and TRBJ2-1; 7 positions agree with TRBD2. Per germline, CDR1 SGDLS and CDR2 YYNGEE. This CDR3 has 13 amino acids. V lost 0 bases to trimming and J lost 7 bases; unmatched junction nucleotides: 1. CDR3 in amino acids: CASSVGEGNEQFF. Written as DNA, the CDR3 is TGTGCCAGCAGCGTAGGGGAGGGTAATGAGCAGTTCTTC. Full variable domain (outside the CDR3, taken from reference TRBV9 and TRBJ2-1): DSGVTQTPKHLITATGQRVTLRCSPRSGDLSVYWYQQSLDQGLQFLIQYYNGEERAKGNILERFSAQQFPDLHSELNLSSLELGDSALYFCASSVGEGNEQFFGPGTRLTVL.

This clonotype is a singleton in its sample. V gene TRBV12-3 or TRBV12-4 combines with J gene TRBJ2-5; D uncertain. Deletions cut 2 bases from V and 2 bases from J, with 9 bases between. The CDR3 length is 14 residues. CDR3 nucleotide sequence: TGTGCCAGCAGTTTATCGGATGGACAAGAGACCCAGTACTTC. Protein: CASSLSDGQETQYF.